This TCR beta chain was recovered during a study of early T cells in non-severe SARS-CoV-2 infection. TCRdb recomputed calls from the 5' RACE reads with MiXCR, one row per CDR3 protein. The data show about 49,000 distinct CDR3 sequences, with around 6.9% seen just once and roughly 2.8% held by the top ten. The sequenced sample was whole blood, obtained at baseline. The sequence came from an adult who was a healthcare worker with PCR-confirmed SARS-CoV-2 infection or an uninfected control (not recorded which).

CDR3 DNA: TGCGCCAGCAGCCCAACCCGGACTAGCGGGGGCACAGATACGCAGTATTTT. It encodes CASSPTRTSGGTDTQYF. The V and J genes are TRBV4-1 and TRBJ2-3; 12 nucleotides align to TRBD2. Trimming cost V 4 bases and J 1 base; bases outside gene matches: 6. The germline V gene has CDR1 MGHRA and CDR2 YSYEKL. The CDR3 is 17 amino acids.